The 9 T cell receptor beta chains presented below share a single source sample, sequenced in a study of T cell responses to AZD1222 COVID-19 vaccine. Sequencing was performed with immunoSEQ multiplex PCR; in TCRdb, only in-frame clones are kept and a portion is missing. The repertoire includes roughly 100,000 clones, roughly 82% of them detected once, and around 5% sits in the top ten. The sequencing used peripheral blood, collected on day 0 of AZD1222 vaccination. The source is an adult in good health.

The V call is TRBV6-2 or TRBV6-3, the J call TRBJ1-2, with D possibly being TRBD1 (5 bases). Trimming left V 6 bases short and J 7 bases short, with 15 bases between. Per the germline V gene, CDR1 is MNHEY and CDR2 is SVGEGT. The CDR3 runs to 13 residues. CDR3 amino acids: CASSIHGAGGYTF. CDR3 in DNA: TGTGCCAGCAGCATCCACGGGGCCGGTGGCTACACCTTC.

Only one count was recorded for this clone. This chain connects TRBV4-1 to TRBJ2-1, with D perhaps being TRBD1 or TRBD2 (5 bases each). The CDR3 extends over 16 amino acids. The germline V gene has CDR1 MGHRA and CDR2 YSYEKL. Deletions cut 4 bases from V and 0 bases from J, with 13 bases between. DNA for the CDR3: TGCGCCAGCAGCCCAAAGAGTGGGGGCTCCTACAATGAGCAGTTCTTC. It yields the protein CASSPKSGGSYNEQFF.

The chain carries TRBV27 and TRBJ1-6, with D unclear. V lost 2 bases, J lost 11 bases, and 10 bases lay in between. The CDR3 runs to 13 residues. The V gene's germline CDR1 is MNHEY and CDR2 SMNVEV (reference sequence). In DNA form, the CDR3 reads TGTGCCAGCAGTTTAGCGGGTTTGACACCCCTCCACTTT. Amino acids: CASSLAGLTPLHF.

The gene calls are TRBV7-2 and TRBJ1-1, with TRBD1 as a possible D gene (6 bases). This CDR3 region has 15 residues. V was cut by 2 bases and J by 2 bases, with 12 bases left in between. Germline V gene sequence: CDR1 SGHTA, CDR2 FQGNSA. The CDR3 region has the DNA TGTGCCAGCAGCTTATCCGGGGGGCGAAACACTGAAGCTTTCTTT. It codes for CASSLSGGRNTEAFF.

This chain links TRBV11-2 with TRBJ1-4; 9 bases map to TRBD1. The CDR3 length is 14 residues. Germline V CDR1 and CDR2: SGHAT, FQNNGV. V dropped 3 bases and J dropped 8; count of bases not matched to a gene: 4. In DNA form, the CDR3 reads TGTGCCAGCAGCTTCAGCGGACAGGGGGAAAAACTGTTTTTT. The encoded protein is CASSFSGQGEKLFF.

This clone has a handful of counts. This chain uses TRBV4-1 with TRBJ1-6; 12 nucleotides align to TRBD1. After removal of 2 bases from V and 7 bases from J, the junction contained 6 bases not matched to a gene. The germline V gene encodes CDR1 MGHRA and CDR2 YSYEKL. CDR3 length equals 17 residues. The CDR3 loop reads CASSQLGQGAKNSPLHF. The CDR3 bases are TGCGCCAGCAGCCAACTGGGACAGGGGGCTAAGAATTCACCCCTCCACTTT.

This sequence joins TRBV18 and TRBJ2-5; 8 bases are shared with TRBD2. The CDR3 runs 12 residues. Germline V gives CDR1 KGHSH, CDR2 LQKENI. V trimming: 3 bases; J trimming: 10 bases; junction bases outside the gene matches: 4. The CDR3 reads CASSPDGGDQYF. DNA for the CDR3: TGTGCCAGCTCACCGGACGGGGGGGACCAGTACTTC.

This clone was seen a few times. CDR3 DNA: TGTGCCACACAGGGCACCGGGGAGCTGTTTTTT. It specifies CATQGTGELFF. The genes are TRBV2 and TRBJ2-2; TRBD1 is a possible D gene (6 bases). CDR1 and CDR2 from the germline V gene are SNHLY and FYNNEI. The CDR3 has 11 amino acids. V lost 10 bases and J lost 4, with 7 bases in between.

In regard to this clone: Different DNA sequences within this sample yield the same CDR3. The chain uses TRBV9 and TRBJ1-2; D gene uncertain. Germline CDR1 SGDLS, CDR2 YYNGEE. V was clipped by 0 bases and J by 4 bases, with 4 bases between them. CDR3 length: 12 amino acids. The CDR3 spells CASSVGGYGYTF. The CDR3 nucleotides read TGTGCCAGCAGCGTAGGGGGCTATGGCTACACCTTC.